Listed below are T cell receptor beta chains from one sample, sequenced in a study of cytomegalovirus exposure and HLA in healthy donors. Only in-frame clones appear in the TCRdb table, and some are missing; sequencing was by immunoSEQ multiplex PCR. The sample lists 100,000 or so clones; roughly 60% were seen once. The sequenced material came from PBMCs. These receptors came from a woman younger than 45 in good health and CMV-seropositive. The CDR3 runs from the conserved cysteine through the conserved F or W. The D gene is left open where the match is weak. The size field is filled for only some rows; it gives once, few, many or a size class.

CDR3 protein | CDR3 DNA | V gene | clone size | J gene | D gene
CSVDQPGQGGEQYF | TGCAGCGTTGACCAACCGGGACAGGGCGGCGAGCAGTACTTC | TRBV29-1 | . | TRBJ2-7 | TRBD1
CASSQGSAGISYEQYF | TGTGCCAGCAGCCAAGGATCAGCGGGGATCTCCTACGAGCAGTACTTC | TRBV4-2 | . | TRBJ2-7 | TRBD2
CASRTQGITDEQYF | TGTGCCAGCAGAACACAGGGGATTACCGACGAGCAGTACTTC | TRBV6-1 | . | TRBJ2-7 | TRBD1
CASSPRGYQTEAFF | TGTGCCAGCTCACCCCGGGGGTACCAGACTGAAGCTTTCTTT | TRBV18 | . | TRBJ1-1 | .
CASRPTGNGNQPQHF | TGTGCCAGCAGGCCGACAGGGAACGGCAATCAGCCCCAGCATTTT | TRBV2 | once | TRBJ1-5 | TRBD1
CSARTGEDYEQYF | TGCAGCGCCCGGACAGGGGAGGACTACGAGCAGTACTTC | TRBV29-1 | . | TRBJ2-7 | TRBD1
CATSIGTSGGRNEQFF | TGTGCCACCAGCATAGGGACTAGCGGGGGTCGGAATGAGCAGTTCTTC | TRBV15 | . | TRBJ2-1 | TRBD2
CASFGSRGVNTEAFF | TGCGCCAGCTTCGGAAGCAGGGGCGTTAACACTGAAGCTTTCTTT | TRBV5-1 | . | TRBJ1-1 | .
CASSYKTGAGGETQYF | TGTGCCAGCAGCTACAAGACAGGGGCCGGGGGAGAGACCCAGTACTTC | TRBV5-8 | . | TRBJ2-5 | TRBD1
CASSLGASPLHF | TGTGCCAGCAGCTTGGGGGCCTCACCCCTCCACTTT | TRBV5-8 | . | TRBJ1-6 | .
CASSFESAYEQYF | TGTGCCAGCAGCTTTGAATCAGCCTACGAGCAGTACTTC | TRBV28 | . | TRBJ2-7 | .
CASSPQGAEGYTF | TGTGCCAGCAGCCCACAGGGGGCTGAGGGCTACACCTTC | TRBV9 | . | TRBJ1-2 | TRBD1
CASSLTSGGGETQYF | TGTGCCAGCAGCTTAACTAGCGGGGGAGGAGAGACCCAGTACTTC | TRBV13 | . | TRBJ2-5 | TRBD2
CASSWLGETQYF | TGTGCCAGCAGTTGGCTCGGGGAGACCCAGTACTTC | TRBV28 | few | TRBJ2-5 | .
CASSEGSVNTEAFF | TGTGCCAGCAGTGAAGGGTCGGTGAACACTGAAGCTTTCTTT | TRBV6-1 | few | TRBJ1-1 | .
CASRNDRFITEAFF | TGTGCCAGCAGGAATGACAGATTTATCACTGAAGCTTTCTTT | TRBV6-1 | once | TRBJ1-1 | .
CASRASGGTRYF | TGTGCCAGCAGAGCCAGCGGGGGGACCCGGTACTTC | TRBV6-5 | . | TRBJ2-5 | TRBD2
CASSQPDRGNGELFF | TGTGCCAGCAGCCAACCGGACAGGGGTAACGGGGAGCTGTTTTTT | TRBV16 | . | TRBJ2-2 | TRBD1
CASSFSAGGKETQYF | TGCGCCAGCAGCTTCTCCGCAGGAGGGAAAGAGACCCAGTACTTC | TRBV5-1 | few | TRBJ2-5 | .
CASSPGGLENTEAFF | TGTGCCAGCAGCCCCGGAGGGCTCGAGAACACTGAAGCTTTCTTT | TRBV9 | few | TRBJ1-1 | .
CASSPRGGENTEAFF | TGTGCCAGTAGTCCGCGGGGTGGGGAAAACACTGAAGCTTTCTTT | TRBV19 | few | TRBJ1-1 | .
CASSFLGGASVLLF | TGTGCCAGCAGCTTCCTAGGTGGGGCATCCGTGCTATTATTT | TRBV7-2 | few | TRBJ1-5 | .
CASSLSGTYNQPQHF | TGTGCCAGCAGTTTGAGCGGAACCTACAATCAGCCCCAGCATTTT | TRBV27 | . | TRBJ1-5 | .
CASSPRTGARTEAFF | TGTGCCAGCAGCCCTCGGACAGGGGCGAGAACTGAAGCTTTCTTT | TRBV9 | . | TRBJ1-1 | TRBD1
CASSPSRDRVRETQYF | TGTGCCAGCAGTCCGTCGCGGGACAGGGTCCGAGAGACCCAGTACTTC | TRBV25-1 | . | TRBJ2-5 | TRBD1
CASSIAGATDTQYF | TGTGCCAGTAGTATTGCAGGGGCAACAGATACGCAGTATTTT | TRBV19 | . | TRBJ2-3 | .
CAWSVLRGTEAFF | TGTGCCTGGAGTGTACTCAGGGGCACTGAAGCTTTCTTT | TRBV30 | . | TRBJ1-1 | .
CASSNRGRVEKLFF | TGTGCCAGCAGCAACAGGGGGCGCGTTGAAAAACTGTTTTTT | TRBV28 | few | TRBJ1-4 | TRBD1
CASSQRGTTTNEQFF | TGTGCCAGCAGTCAGCGCGGGACTACGACGAATGAGCAGTTCTTC | TRBV27 | . | TRBJ2-1 | TRBD2
CASSRVRNTEAFF | TGTGCCAGTAGTCGAGTGAGGAACACTGAAGCTTTCTTT | TRBV19 | . | TRBJ1-1 | .
CATRGVITGELFF | TGTGCCACACGGGGGGTGATTACCGGGGAGCTGTTTTTT | TRBV28 | once | TRBJ2-2 | TRBD2
CASSRTWGGDNEQFF | TGTGCCAGCAGCCGGACTTGGGGGGGGGACAATGAGCAGTTCTTC | TRBV9 | . | TRBJ2-1 | TRBD2
CASRLQLNTEAFF | TGTGCCAGCAGGTTACAACTGAACACTGAAGCTTTCTTT | TRBV2 | . | TRBJ1-1 | .
CASSIVGPTDTQYF | TGTGCCAGTAGTATAGTTGGCCCCACAGATACGCAGTATTTT | TRBV19 | . | TRBJ2-3 | .
CASSLAAGFGNTIYF | TGTGCCAGCAGCTTAGCCGCCGGGTTTGGAAACACCATATATTTT | TRBV13 | . | TRBJ1-3 | .
CASSLSENTEAFF | TGTGCCAGCAGCTTAAGCGAGAACACTGAAGCTTTCTTT | TRBV7-3 | few | TRBJ1-1 | .
CASSPPTGFGVGELFF | TGTGCCAGCAGCCCCCCGACAGGGTTCGGTGTCGGGGAGCTGTTTTTT | TRBV5-6 | . | TRBJ2-2 | TRBD1
CASSRTLGNEQYF | TGTGCCAGTAGTCGGACTTTAGGTAACGAGCAGTACTTC | TRBV19 | . | TRBJ2-7 | .
CASSKGGLGYTF | TGTGCCAGCAGCAAGGGAGGGCTTGGCTACACCTTC | TRBV2 | . | TRBJ1-2 | .
CATSRGGAQLAGELFF | TGTGCCACCAGCAGAGGGGGCGCACAGCTTGCCGGGGAGCTGTTTTTT | TRBV15 | . | TRBJ2-2 | .
CASSDSQDIEKLFF | TGTGCCAGCAGCGACAGTCAAGATATTGAAAAACTGTTTTTT | TRBV9 | few | TRBJ1-4 | .
CASSRTGEDEQYF | TGCGCCAGCAGCCGGACAGGGGAGGACGAGCAGTACTTC | TRBV4-1 | . | TRBJ2-7 | TRBD1
CASSSLRSVVTYEQYF | TGTGCCAGCAGTTCCCTCCGTAGCGTTGTAACCTACGAGCAGTACTTC | TRBV27 | . | TRBJ2-7 | .
CASSLGGTSGGDNEQFF | TGTGCCAGCAGCTTAGGGGGGACTAGCGGGGGAGACAATGAGCAGTTCTTC | TRBV7-2 | . | TRBJ2-1 | TRBD2
CASSLVTRTSNSPLHF | TGTGCCAGCAGCTTAGTTACGCGGACAAGTAATTCACCCCTCCACTTT | TRBV11-2 | few | TRBJ1-6 | .
CASSLLGRGTGNTIYF | TGCGCCAGCAGCCTCCTCGGCAGGGGAACTGGAAACACCATATATTTT | TRBV5-1 | . | TRBJ1-3 | .
CASRQSTDTQYF | TGTGCCAGCAGGCAGAGCACAGATACGCAGTATTTT | TRBV28 | once | TRBJ2-3 | .
CASSRGNTIYF | TGTGCCAGCAGTCGGGGAAACACCATATATTTT | TRBV6-5 | few | TRBJ1-3 | .
CSVETGTSETEAFF | TGCAGCGTTGAAACCGGGACATCAGAGACTGAAGCTTTCTTT | TRBV29-1 | . | TRBJ1-1 | .
CASSLRVNSPLHF | TGTGCCAGCAGTTTGAGGGTAAATTCACCCCTCCACTTT | TRBV6-5 | once | TRBJ1-6 | .
CASRPGESTEAFF | TGTGCCAGCAGGCCGGGAGAATCCACTGAAGCTTTCTTT | TRBV27 | few | TRBJ1-1 | .
CASSSFGTGNTGELFF | TGTGCCAGCAGCTCATTCGGGACAGGGAACACCGGGGAGCTGTTTTTT | TRBV5-4 | few | TRBJ2-2 | TRBD1